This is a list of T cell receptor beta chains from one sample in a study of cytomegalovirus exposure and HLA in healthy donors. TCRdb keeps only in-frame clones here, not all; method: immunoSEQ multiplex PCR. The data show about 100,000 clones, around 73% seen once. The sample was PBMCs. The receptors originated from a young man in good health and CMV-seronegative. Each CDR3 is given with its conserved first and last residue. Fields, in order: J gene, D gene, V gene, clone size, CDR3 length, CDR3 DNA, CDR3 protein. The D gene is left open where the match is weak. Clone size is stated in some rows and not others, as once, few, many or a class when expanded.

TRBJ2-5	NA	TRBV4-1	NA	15	TGCGCCAGCAGCCAAGATGGTCGGCTAGCAGAGACCCAGTACTTC	CASSQDGRLAETQYF
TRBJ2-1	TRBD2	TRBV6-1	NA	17	TGTGCCAGCAGTGAAGCCCCCTTGGTAGCGGGTTACAATGAGCAGTTCTTC	CASSEAPLVAGYNEQFF
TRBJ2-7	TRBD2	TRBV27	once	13	TGTGCCAGCAGTTGGCGGGAGGACTACGAGCAGTACTTC	CASSWREDYEQYF
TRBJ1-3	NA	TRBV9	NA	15	TGTGCCAGCAGCGCCACAGGGTTCTCGGGAAACACCATATATTTT	CASSATGFSGNTIYF
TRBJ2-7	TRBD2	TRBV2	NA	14	TGTGCCAGCGGATTCGGAGCGGGAGGCTCCGAGCAGTACTTC	CASGFGAGGSEQYF
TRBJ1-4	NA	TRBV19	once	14	TGTGCCACCTCACCCGGGGGTCCTAATGAAAAACTGTTTTTT	CATSPGGPNEKLFF
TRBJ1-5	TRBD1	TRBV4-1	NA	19	TGCGCCAGCAGCCAAGCTCGGACAGGGCCAACCTACCCCAATCAGCCCCAGCATTTT	CASSQARTGPTYPNQPQHF
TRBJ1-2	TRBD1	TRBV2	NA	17	TGTGCCAGCAGTGAAGGGAACAGGGGGCAGTTTAACTATGGCTACACCTTC	CASSEGNRGQFNYGYTF
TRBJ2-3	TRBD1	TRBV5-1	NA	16	TGCGCCAGCAGTTGGAGCGGGACAGGGGGTCCAGATACGCAGTATTTT	CASSWSGTGGPDTQYF
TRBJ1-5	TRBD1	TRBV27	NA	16	TGTGCCAGCAGTTCCGGGACAGGGAGGAACAATCAGCCCCAGCATTTT	CASSSGTGRNNQPQHF
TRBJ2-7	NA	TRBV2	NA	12	TGTGCCAGCAGAACAGGTGCCTACGAGCAGTACTTC	CASRTGAYEQYF
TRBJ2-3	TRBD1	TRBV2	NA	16	TGTGCCAGCAGTGAAGGACAGGGCCCTTTCACAGATACGCAGTATTTT	CASSEGQGPFTDTQYF
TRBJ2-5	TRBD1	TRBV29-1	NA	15	TGCAGCGTTGGATCCTGGGACAGGGAACAAGAGACCCAGTACTTC	CSVGSWDREQETQYF
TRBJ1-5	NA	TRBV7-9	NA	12	TGTTCCAGCAGCTTAACAGGTCAGCCCCAGCATTTT	CSSSLTGQPQHF
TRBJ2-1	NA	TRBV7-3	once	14	TGTGCCAGCAGCTTAAGATCGGGGGGCGGTGAGCAGTTCTTC	CASSLRSGGGEQFF
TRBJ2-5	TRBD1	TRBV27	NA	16	TGTGCCAGCACTAGCCCCCTACAGGGGGCTCGGCGGGAGCAGTACTTC	CASTSPLQGARREQYF
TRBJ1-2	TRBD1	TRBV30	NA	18	TGTGCCTGGAGAGCCCCCGGAGACAGGGCTTACTCAACCTATGGCTACACCTTC	CAWRAPGDRAYSTYGYTF
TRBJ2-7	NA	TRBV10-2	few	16	TGCGCCAGCAGTGATCCCGGGGGAGCGGGCTCCTACGAGCAGTACTTC	CASSDPGGAGSYEQYF
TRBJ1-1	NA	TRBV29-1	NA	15	TGCAGCTCATGGAGTGGACAGAACATGAACACTGAAGCTTTCTTT	CSSWSGQNMNTEAFF
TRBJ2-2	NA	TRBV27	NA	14	TGTGCCAGCAGTTTTGTACAGAACACCGGGGAGCTGTTTTTT	CASSFVQNTGELFF
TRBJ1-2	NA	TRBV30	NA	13	TGTGCCTGGAGTGAGGGGATCGGGGGGGGCTACACCTTC	CAWSEGIGGGYTF
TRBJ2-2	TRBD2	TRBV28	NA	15	TGTGCCAGCAGTTCTTGGACTAGCCCCACCGGGGAGCTGTTTTTT	CASSSWTSPTGELFF
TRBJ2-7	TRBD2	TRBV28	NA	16	TGTGCCAGTAATGATCCGGGACTAGCGGGAATCCAGGAGCAGTACTTC	CASNDPGLAGIQEQYF
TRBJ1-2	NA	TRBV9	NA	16	TGTGCCAGCAGCGTAGGAGGCCTGGGCGGGCGCTATGGCTACACCTTC	CASSVGGLGGRYGYTF
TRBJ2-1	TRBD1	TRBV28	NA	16	TGTGCCAGCAGTTTAAACAGGGGGATGACCTACAATGAGCAGTTCTTC	CASSLNRGMTYNEQFF
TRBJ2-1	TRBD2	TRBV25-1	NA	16	TGTGCCAGCAGTAGATCCGGGACTAGGGTGGGGAATGAGCAGTTCTTC	CASSRSGTRVGNEQFF
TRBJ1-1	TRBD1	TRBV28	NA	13	TGTGCCAGCCTACAGGGGCCACGGGATGAAGCTTTCTTT	CASLQGPRDEAFF
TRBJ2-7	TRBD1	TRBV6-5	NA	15	TGTGCCAGCAGTCAGAAGACAGGGGGCACCTACGAGCAGTACTTC	CASSQKTGGTYEQYF
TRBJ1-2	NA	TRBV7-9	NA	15	TGTGCCAGCAGCTTAGTAGGTCTGAGGGTCTATGGCTACACCTTC	CASSLVGLRVYGYTF
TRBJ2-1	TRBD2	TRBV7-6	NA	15	TGTGCCAGCAGCTTAGTTGCGGGGGGGACCAATGAGCAGTTCTTC	CASSLVAGGTNEQFF
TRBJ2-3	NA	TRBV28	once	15	TGTGCCAGCAATTCGTTCTCGGGAGGCACAGATACGCAGTATTTT	CASNSFSGGTDTQYF
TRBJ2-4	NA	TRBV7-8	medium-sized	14	TGTGCCAGCAGCTCATCCGGAGGGATGAACATTCAGTACTTC	CASSSSGGMNIQYF
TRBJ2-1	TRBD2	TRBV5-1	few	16	TGCGCCAGCAGCTTGGAGGGCGGGGGGGCCCTAAATGAGCAGTTCTTC	CASSLEGGGALNEQFF
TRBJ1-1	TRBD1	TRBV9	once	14	TGTGCCAGCAGTTCTACAGGGGGAGGCACTGAAGCTTTCTTT	CASSSTGGGTEAFF
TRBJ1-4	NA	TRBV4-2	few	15	TGTGCCAGCAGCCCCCTAGGGGGGGCACAAGAAAAACTGTTTTTT	CASSPLGGAQEKLFF
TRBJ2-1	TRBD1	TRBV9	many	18	TGTGCCAGCAGCGCAGCGAGGGACAGCTGGAGCTCCTACAATGAGCAGTTCTTC	CASSAARDSWSSYNEQFF
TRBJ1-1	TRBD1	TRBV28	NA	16	TGTGCCAGCAGCCGGGTGGACAGGGGGCCGGGAGCTGAAGCTTTCTTT	CASSRVDRGPGAEAFF
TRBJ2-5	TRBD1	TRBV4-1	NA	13	TGCGCCAGCAGCCTGGACAGGGGGCTTGAGCAGTACTTC	CASSLDRGLEQYF
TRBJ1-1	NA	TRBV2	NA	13	TGTGCCAGCATCGGGGTCGGTAACACTGAAGCTTTCTTT	CASIGVGNTEAFF
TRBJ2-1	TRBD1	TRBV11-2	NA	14	TGTGCCAGCAATTCGGACAGGGTCTACAATGAGCAGTTCTTC	CASNSDRVYNEQFF
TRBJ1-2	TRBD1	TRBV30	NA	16	TGTGCCTGGAGACCCCGGGACAGGGCGGGTAACTATGGCTACACCTTC	CAWRPRDRAGNYGYTF
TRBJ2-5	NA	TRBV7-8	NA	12	TGTGCCAGCAGCCTCCTCCAGGAGACCCAGTACTTC	CASSLLQETQYF
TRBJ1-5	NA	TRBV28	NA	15	TGTGCCAGCAGTTTCGATCGACTTAGCAATCAGCCCCAGCATTTT	CASSFDRLSNQPQHF
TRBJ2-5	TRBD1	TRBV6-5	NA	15	TGTGCCAGCAGACGACTGACAGGGGGCAGGGAGACCCAGTACTTC	CASRRLTGGRETQYF
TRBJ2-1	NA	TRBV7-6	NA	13	TGTGCCAGCAGCTTGGGTGAAGGAGGTGAGCAGTTCTTC	CASSLGEGGEQFF
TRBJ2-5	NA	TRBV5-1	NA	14	TGCGCCAGCAGCCCGGGACAAATCCAAGAGACCCAGTACTTC	CASSPGQIQETQYF
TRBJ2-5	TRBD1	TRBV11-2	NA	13	TGTGCCAGCAGCTCGACAGGGTCGGAGACCCAGTACTTC	CASSSTGSETQYF
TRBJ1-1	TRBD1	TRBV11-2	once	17	TGTGCCAGCAGCTCGTTCCGGGACAGGGGGTTAAGAACTGAAGCTTTCTTT	CASSSFRDRGLRTEAFF
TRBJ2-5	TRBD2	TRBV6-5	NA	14	TGTGCCAGCAGTCCCGGGACTAGCGGGGCAAGAAAGTACTTC	CASSPGTSGARKYF
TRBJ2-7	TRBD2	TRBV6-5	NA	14	TGTGCCAGCAGTTACCGGCGGGAGTCCTACGAGCAGTACTTC	CASSYRRESYEQYF
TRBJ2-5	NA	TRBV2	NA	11	TGTGCCAGCAGTGAGATCGGGACCCAGTACTTC	CASSEIGTQYF
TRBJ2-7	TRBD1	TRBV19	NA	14	TGTGCCAGTAGTATAGGGACAGGGGAGGCCGAGCAGTACTTC	CASSIGTGEAEQYF
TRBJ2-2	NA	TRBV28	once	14	TGTGCCAGCAGTTTGCAACAGGGTAACGGGGAGCTGTTTTTT	CASSLQQGNGELFF
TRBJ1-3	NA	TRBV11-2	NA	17	TGTGCCAGCAGCTCGTGGGGCAGAACAAGCTCTGGAAACACCATATATTTT	CASSSWGRTSSGNTIYF
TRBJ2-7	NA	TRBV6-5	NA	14	TGTGCCAGCAGGTTCAAAAGAGACTCCTACGAGCAGTACTTC	CASRFKRDSYEQYF
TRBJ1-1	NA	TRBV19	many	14	TGTGCCAGTAGTATAGCTACCGGGGTCACTGAAGCTTTCTTT	CASSIATGVTEAFF
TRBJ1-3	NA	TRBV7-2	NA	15	TGTGCCAGCAGCCCGTCTGGACTGACTGGAAACACCATATATTTT	CASSPSGLTGNTIYF
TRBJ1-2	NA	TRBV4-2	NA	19	TGTGCCAGCAGCCAGACGCCTGATGCGACAGGTTTCTCCTTTTATGGCTACACCTTC	CASSQTPDATGFSFYGYTF
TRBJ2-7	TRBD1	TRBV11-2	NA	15	TGTGCCAGCAGCTTAACAGGACAGGGGGGATACGAGCAGTACTTC	CASSLTGQGGYEQYF